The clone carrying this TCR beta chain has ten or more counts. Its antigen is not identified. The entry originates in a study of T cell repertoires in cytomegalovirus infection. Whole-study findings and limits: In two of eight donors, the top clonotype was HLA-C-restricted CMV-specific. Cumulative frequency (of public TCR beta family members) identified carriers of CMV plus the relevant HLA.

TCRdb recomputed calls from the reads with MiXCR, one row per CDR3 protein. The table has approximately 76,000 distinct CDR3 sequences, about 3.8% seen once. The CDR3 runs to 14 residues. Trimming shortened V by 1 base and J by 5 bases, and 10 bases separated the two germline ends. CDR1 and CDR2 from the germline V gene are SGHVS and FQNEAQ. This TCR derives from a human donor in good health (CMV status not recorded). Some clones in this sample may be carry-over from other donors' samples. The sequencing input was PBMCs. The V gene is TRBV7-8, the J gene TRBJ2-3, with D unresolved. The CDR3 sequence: CASSLVARGDTQYF. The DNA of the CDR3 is TGTGCCAGCAGCTTAGTAGCCCGAGGAGATACGCAGTATTTT.